The 8 T cell receptor beta chains below were found in one sample sequenced in a study of OX40 agonist ivuxolimab in advanced cancers. Assay: immunoSEQ multiplex PCR; the TCRdb copy retains only in-frame clones and omits some. The top ten hold 3.5% to 4% of the sample, which has approximately 90,000 clones, approximately 85% seen once. Sequences were derived from CD4+ or CD8+ T cells sorted from blood, sampled in a trial of the OX40 agonist ivuxolimab. The receptors stem from an adult with an advanced solid tumor such as melanoma, head and neck, liver or kidney cancer.

This chain uses TRBV27 with TRBJ1-4; a possible D gene is TRBD1 (6 bases). The CDR3 sequence is 14 residues long. V was cut by 5 bases and J by 5 bases, with 12 bases left in between. CDR1 MNHEY and CDR2 SMNVEV come from the germline V gene (reference sequence). The CDR3 coding sequence is TGTGCCAGCAGTCCAAGGAGGGGGAATGAAAAACTGTTTTTT. Amino acid sequence: CASSPRRGNEKLFF.

The chain couples TRBV10-3 to TRBJ1-1; D perhaps matches TRBD1 (6 bases). Germline V gene data show CDR1 as ENHRY and CDR2 as SYGVKD. This CDR3 is built from 13 residues. Trimming took off 6 bases at V and 7 bases at J, with 15 bases between the two ends. This chain's CDR3 is CAIRDRTADEAFF. The CDR3 DNA follows: TGTGCCATCAGGGACCGGACAGCTGATGAAGCTTTCTTT.

This clone was seen once. The rearrangement links TRBV5-4 to TRBJ1-2; the match to TRBD1 covers 7 bases. The CDR3 loop spans 13 amino acids. Germline values: CDR1 SGHNT, CDR2 YYREEE (reference sequence). V dropped 4 bases and J dropped 4; count of bases not matched to a gene: 4. CDR3 DNA: TGTGCCAGCAGCGTAGGACAGGTCTATGGCTACACCTTC. Translating gives CASSVGQVYGYTF. Filled out from reference TRBV5-4 and TRBJ1-2, the complete variable domain reads ETGVTQSPTHLIKTRGQQVTLRCSSQSGHNTVSWYQQALGQGPQFIFQYYREEENGRGNFPPRFSGLQFPNYSSELNVNALELDDSALYLCASSVGQVYGYTFGSGTRLTVV.

The rearrangement uses TRBV10-3 and TRBJ2-1; maybe TRBD2 (5 bases). The V and J ends lost 0 bases and 8 bases respectively, with 14 bases between them. Germline CDR1 is ENHRY and CDR2 is SYGVKD. This CDR3 has 15 amino acids. The CDR3 region has the DNA TGTGCCATCAGTGAGTCGAAGGGAGTCGGCGATGAGCAGTTCTTC. This gives the protein CAISESKGVGDEQFF.

The V and J genes are TRBV5-1 and TRBJ1-1; D unclear. V dropped 0 bases and J dropped 10 bases, with 16 bases sitting between them. The germline CDR1 and CDR2 sequences are SGHRS and YFSETQ. The CDR3 contains 14 residues. The DNA for the CDR3 is TGCGCCAGCAGCTTGGCTTTTTTGGGATCCGCAGCTTTCTTT. Amino acids: CASSLAFLGSAAFF.

The V gene is TRBV7-2, the J gene TRBJ2-5; possibly TRBD1 for D (7 bases). Germline assignment: CDR1 SGHTA and CDR2 FQGNSA. The CDR3 is 19 residues long. Trimming took 5 bases from V and 7 from J, leaving 32 bases between them. The CDR3 loop is CASSPPPLQGTSPRATQYF. Here the CDR3 DNA reads TGTGCCAGCAGCCCTCCCCCTTTACAGGGGACTTCTCCAAGAGCGACCCAGTACTTC.

V and J are TRBV2 and TRBJ1-2; perhaps TRBD1 as D (5 bases). Per germline, CDR1 SNHLY and CDR2 FYNNEI. Trimming took 6 bases from V and 2 from J, leaving 13 bases between them. The CDR3 is made up of 14 amino acids. This CDR3 reads CASRRGYLNYGYTF. DNA of the CDR3: TGTGCCAGCAGAAGGGGCTACCTCAACTATGGCTACACCTTC.

Comment on this clone: The same CDR3 also results from other DNA sequences found in this sample. This chain links TRBV7-3 with TRBJ1-4; D is possibly TRBD1 (5 bases). Trimming cost V 2 bases and J 4 bases, with 8 bases left between them. This CDR3 comprises 14 residues. CDR1 and CDR2 from the germline V gene are SGHTA and FQGTGA. The CDR3 DNA reads TGTGCCAGCAGCTTAGACGGGGGTAATGAAAAACTGTTTTTT. As protein: CASSLDGGNEKLFF.